Detailed here is one TCR beta chain. Study processing details: Reference gene primers were amplified, and this amplification served to estimate nucleated cell counts. Profiled with immunoSEQ multiplex PCR; TCRdb holds only in-frame clones, not every one. Clone size and V and J calls were adopted from that table, with D and trimming inferred from the DNA. The table records 170,000 or so clones, 88% of them present only once. The data derive from a study of blood T cell repertoires in COVID-19. Turning to the study itself: PBMCs, B-cell-depleted T cells, or T cells were the source of the cDNA or gDNA that made up the material.

Recovered status applied to Cohort 3 donors who had two consecutive negative PCRs. It also applied to those with clearance or with symptom resolution. Per germline, CDR1 MNHEY and CDR2 SMNVEV (reference sequence). Losses at the gene ends were 6 bases for V and 4 bases for J; bases not matched to a gene: 5. The CDR3 has 13 residues. Sequences were obtained from PBMCs or T cells enriched from blood (not recorded which). The receptor was derived from a woman aged 45-65 years who had recovered from COVID-19. V is TRBV27 and J is TRBJ1-2, with TRBD1 matching over 7 bases. DNA for the CDR3: TGTGCCAGCAGCTCGACAGGGAGCTATGGCTACACCTTC. Translating it yields CASSSTGSYGYTF.